This entry features one T cell receptor beta chain sequence. Its antigen is unknown. Base quality data are lacking; no much larger clone is found one base away. The CDR3 regions of human TCRbeta chains were subjected to immunosequencing. From the authors' description of their analysis: TCRs in the repertoires were matched against a reference library of SARS-CoV-2-specific TCRs that had been generated with the MIRA antigen-specificity platform. Breadth was defined as the fraction of unique TCRs that were SARS-CoV-2-associated, and depth was defined as the fraction of total T cells that were SARS-CoV-2-associated. Using the MIRA data, every spike-specific TCR was mapped to the spike region that the TCR reacted to and assigned to either a CD4 or a CD8 class. Log10-transformed breadth and depth values were compared by one-way ANOVA with Sidak's multiple comparisons tests. Imported from immuneACCESS, the table was reduced by TCRdb to in-frame sequences with V and J called. These copies leave out some clones; in studies compared against another copy, an unresolved V gene accounts for under half, and the cause of the remainder is not known. The V and J calls and the clone size are those of that table, but D and trimming were determined from the DNA. The sample profile shows 100,000 to 120,000 clones; 88% of them were found once. The top ten hold 1.6% of the sample.

The data stem from a study of T cell responses to AZD1222 COVID-19 vaccine (dated by TCRdb to the early 2020s). Some background on the complete study: AZD1222 recipients with second doses at about 4 weeks or about 12 weeks were pooled, because spike-specific TCR depth and breadth did not differ between schedules. A total of approximately 230 trial participants underwent TCR sequencing, of whom some 210 received two doses of AZD1222 and approximately 25 received two doses of the MenACWY control vaccine. Trial participants were enrolled by age into subgroups of 18-55, 56-69 and 70-plus years, and 148, 28 and 57 TCR-sequenced participants, respectively, were included in these subgroups.

The time point label, as the study defines it: baseline before first vaccination. Samples from vaccinated people were obtained from the UK trials COV001 and COV002, which included a single-blind randomized controlled phase 2/3 trial of AZD1222 (ChAdOx1 nCoV-19) in healthy adults. For TCRbeta chain sequencing, PBMC samples were collected from trial participants at day 0 and at day 28 after the second dose. Broader findings and caveats from the paper: The whole spike protein was spanned by vaccine-associated CD4 TCRs, and dominant responses were seen in regions 160-218 and 743-854. Conclusions about previously exposed vaccinees were limited because only a handful of AZD1222 recipients were SARS-CoV-2 seropositive at baseline. Spike-specific TCR breadth and depth rose significantly after two AZD1222 doses compared with day 0 and with MenACWY recipients. Reportedly, close to half of the unique spike-specific TCRs recognized epitopes lying outside the regions that are mutated in the B.1.351 and B.1.1.7 variants. No day 14 peak-response samples were available, so repertoires were characterized only after the peak T cell response. Participants were mostly white British and included more females than males, and it was suggested by the authors that clonal diversity may have been underestimated. In the small 56-69-year group, the increase in depth fell short of significance, most likely because of low power.

CDR1 and CDR2 were assigned from the germline V gene as SNHLY and FYNNEI. The cysteine opens and the phenylalanine closes a CDR3 of 14 amino acids. Only CDR3 DNA remains: 42 bases, in frame from the first base. V and J lose 8 bases and 1 base, and a span of 14 bases separates them. Recombination joined TRBV2 with TRBJ1-1; the D segment could be TRBD1, given 5 matching bases. The TCR originated in an adult in good health. Here the sequenced sample was peripheral blood, taken on day 0 of AZD1222 vaccination. The CDR3 is CASRPGRPNTEAFF. The DNA reads as follows: TGTGCCAGCCGACCGGGACGCCCGAACACTGAAGCTTTCTTT.